The T cell receptor (beta chain) under discussion was sequenced for a study of human T cells and chemical hapten exposure. The library tagged individual cDNA molecules with unique molecular identifiers. Via MiXCR, TCRdb re-called the RACE reads, giving one row per CDR3 protein. The sample includes tens of thousands of distinct CDR3 sequences, roughly a tenth of them seen just once. The junction had 13 bases not matched to a gene; V was cut back by 7 bases and J by 6 bases. Germline loops: CDR1 MNHEY, CDR2 SVGAGI. The CDR3 length is 15 residues. The study's findings and limits: Clustering by CDR3 similarity yielded significantly more large clusters from expanded TCRs than controls. TCRs exceeding a frequency of 1 in 1000 stayed unchanged under DPC sensitization.

The sample holds many counts of this clonotype. Its antigen remains unknown. Time point noted: patch test 3, about 24 weeks after DPC sensitization. Regarding treatment: therapeutic diphenylcyclopropenone sensitization with weekly scalp DPC. Alopecia patients, 18 to 70 years old and DPC-suitable, served as donors. The sequences come from whole blood, collected in connection with sensitization to the hapten diphenylcyclopropenone (DPC). This receptor was identified in a woman in her forties or fifties with alopecia areata. Some clones in this sample may be carry-over from other donors' samples. This chain links TRBV6-5 with TRBJ2-7, with 9 bases that match TRBD2. The CDR3 loop is CASTSRASGKVEQYF. Written as DNA, the CDR3 is TGTGCCAGCACCTCCAGGGCTAGCGGGAAGGTCGAGCAGTACTTC.